The rows below give T cell receptor beta chains drawn from one sample of a study of OX40 agonist ivuxolimab in advanced cancers. Libraries were prepared by immunoSEQ multiplex PCR; TCRdb keeps only in-frame clonotypes and omits some of them. The sample includes approximately 69,000 clones, roughly 84% of them seen just once. Sequenced here: CD4+ or CD8+ T cells sorted from blood, sampled in a trial of the OX40 agonist ivuxolimab. The receptors stem from an adult with an advanced solid tumor such as melanoma, head and neck, liver or kidney cancer. CDR3s include the opening cysteine and the closing phenylalanine or tryptophan.

j_call v_call cdr3_aa
TRBJ2-7 TRBV7-6 CASSSYATGGLPTYEQYF
TRBJ2-3 TRBV9 CASSVAGRLAGGRPDTQYF
TRBJ2-5 TRBV5-4 CASSSMDGETQYF
TRBJ2-5 TRBV19 CASSKTNQETQYF
TRBJ2-2 TRBV27 CASTTPGLAGGGELFF
TRBJ2-1 TRBV19 CASSIMAGTYNEQFF
TRBJ2-7 TRBV10-1 CASSDRPHEQYF
TRBJ2-3 TRBV4-3 CASSQDFGGTNTDTQYF
TRBJ1-2 TRBV11-1 CASSRQGKGYTF
TRBJ1-2 TRBV7-2 CASSSRGTDGYTF
TRBJ1-4 TRBV6-6 CASSYRSTEKLFF
TRBJ2-7 TRBV4-1 CASSQGTGSTYEQYF
TRBJ2-1 TRBV28 CASSRQFYNEQFF
- TRBV11-2 CASSVSGTYEQYF
TRBJ2-3 TRBV7-2 CASSRWAGADTQYF
TRBJ1-6 TRBV14 CASSQIRQTALHF
TRBJ2-1 TRBV7-9 CASSVAVYNEQFF
TRBJ2-2 TRBV2 CASSETRHPSTGELFF
TRBJ2-7 TRBV5-1 CASSPDPGTLREQYF
TRBJ2-5 TRBV6-5 CASSYSSLGGETRYF
TRBJ2-5 TRBV7-8 CASSLNAGLTTQYF
TRBJ1-5 TRBV7-8 CASSKDGGGNQPQHF
TRBJ1-6 TRBV5-1 CASSLEPTASSYNSPLHF
TRBJ1-5 TRBV7-2 CASSLDSNQPQHF
TRBJ1-6 TRBV11-2 CASSLLSDNSPLHF
TRBJ1-1 TRBV23-1 CASSHWSKGTEAFF
TRBJ2-7 TRBV11-2 CASSSQGTVYEQYF
TRBJ2-7 TRBV6-6 CASSNPGQGAHEQYF
TRBJ1-6 TRBV10-3 CAISGGGLGSPLHF
TRBJ1-1 TRBV7-2 CASSSWTGRTEAFF
TRBJ2-5 TRBV7-9 CASSSRGGPETQYF
TRBJ2-3 TRBV2 CASKAGNTDTQYF
TRBJ1-5 TRBV29-1 CSVELAGGQPQHF
TRBJ1-2 TRBV6-5 CASSYGQGLKDYGYTF
TRBJ1-1 TRBV19 CASSIQDSMNTEAFF
TRBJ2-1 TRBV25-1 CASSEGSGSSYNEQFF
TRBJ2-1 TRBV7-2 CASRRDTSTISYNEQFF
TRBJ2-7 TRBV29-1 CSVEGQGKSEQYF
TRBJ2-2 TRBV6-5 CAIRDTNTGELFF
TRBJ2-2 TRBV28 CAAGGGYTGELFF
TRBJ2-3 TRBV10-1 CASSESERTSDLYTQYF
TRBJ2-7 TRBV27 CASSLLLGTGGYEQYF
TRBJ2-4 TRBV7-2 CASSSGISWNIQYF
TRBJ1-5 TRBV5-1 CASSTTGTIVEPQHF
TRBJ1-6 TRBV7-9 CASSLDREGYNSPLHF